This T cell receptor beta chain stems from a study of cytomegalovirus exposure and HLA in healthy donors. Measured with immunoSEQ multiplex PCR; TCRdb has only the in-frame clones, and not every one. The sample gives fewer than 350,000 clones, over 75% of which show up once; about 0.85% is in the top ten. This CDR3 contains 14 residues. Germline assignment: CDR1 SGDLS and CDR2 YYNGEE. V lost 3 bases, J lost 8 bases, and 17 bases lay in between. Regarding this clone: What it binds is unknown.

Study results and limitations: Among TCR beta chains, those listed as cytomegalovirus-associated numbered over 150.

The chain is built from TRBV9 and TRBJ1-2; tentative D call: TRBD1 (5 bases). The sequence derives from a woman between 18 and 30 years old in good health and CMV-seronegative. The sample was PBMCs. The CDR3 is CASSGGTGVRGYTF. CDR3 DNA: TGTGCCAGCAGCGGGGGGACGGGAGTGAGGGGCTACACCTTC. Supplemented by reference TRBV9 and TRBJ1-2, the full variable domain reads DSGVTQTPKHLITATGQRVTLRCSPRSGDLSVYWYQQSLDQGLQFLIQYYNGEERAKGNILERFSAQQFPDLHSELNLSSLELGDSALYFCASSGGTGVRGYTFGSGTRLTVV.